The 24 T cell receptor beta chains below were found in one sample sequenced in a study of CD8+ T cells in alopecia areata. Sequencing templates came from extracted RNA that was reverse transcribed into cDNA. Profiled with immunoSEQ multiplex PCR; TCRdb holds only in-frame clones, not every one. The data hold some 200,000 clones, with 56% observed a single time. Sequencing used CD8+ T cells sorted from blood. The receptor source for this set is a human donor in good health.

This clone was seen a handful of times. V gene TRBV5-6 combines with J gene TRBJ1-4; D is possibly TRBD1 (5 bases). Germline-derived CDR1 and CDR2 are SGHDT and YYEEEE. This CDR3 is built from 14 residues. V shed 4 bases and J shed 5 bases, with 12 bases lying between them. The chain's CDR3 is CASSLEGRNEKLFF. The CDR3 DNA sequence: TGTGCCAGCAGCCTTGAGGGACGGAATGAAAAACTGTTTTTT.

The chain combines TRBV27 with TRBJ2-2; the D gene could be TRBD1 or TRBD2 (6 bases each). CDR3 length: 13 residues. Germline CDR1 MNHEY, CDR2 SMNVEV (reference sequence). V was clipped by 4 bases and J by 4 bases, with 7 bases between them. The CDR3: CASSWGATGELFF. The CDR3 nucleotides read TGTGCCAGCAGTTGGGGGGCCACCGGGGAGCTGTTTTTT.

The chain carries TRBV15 and TRBJ1-5; the match to TRBD1 covers 8 bases. Germline CDR1 is LNHNV and CDR2 is YYDKDF (reference sequence). This CDR3 region has 15 residues. With 2 bases clipped from V and 7 bases from J, the junction kept 7 bases outside the gene matches. The CDR3 region is CATSRLPGQAQPQHF. The CDR3 coding sequence is TGTGCCACCAGCAGATTACCGGGACAGGCACAGCCCCAGCATTTT. Full variable domain (outside the CDR3, taken from reference TRBV15 and TRBJ1-5): DAMVIQNPRYQVTQFGKPVTLSCSQTLNHNVMYWYQQKSSQAPKLLFHYYDKDFNNEADTPDNFQSRRPNTSFCFLDIRSPGLGDTAMYLCATSRLPGQAQPQHFGDGTRLSIL.

The V and J genes are TRBV19 and TRBJ1-2; 8 bases agree with TRBD1. The germline gives CDR1 LNHDA, CDR2 SQIVND (reference sequence). V lost 4 bases, J lost 1 base, and 8 bases stayed unmatched. This CDR3 spans 16 amino acids. The CDR3 DNA is TGTGCCAGTAGTACCCCCCGGGGACAGGATAACTATGGCTACACCTTC. Its translation is CASSTPRGQDNYGYTF.

This clone has only a few counts. The chain carries TRBV2 and TRBJ1-1; D may be TRBD1 (5 bases). V lost 5 bases to trimming and J lost 1 base, with 14 bases between them. Germline CDR1 and CDR2: SNHLY and FYNNEI. CDR3 length equals 15 residues. The CDR3 region has the DNA TGTGCCAGCAGTCCGGGACCCGTCGGGAACACTGAAGCTTTCTTT. The encoded protein is CASSPGPVGNTEAFF.

The genes are TRBV15 and TRBJ1-4; 7 bases are a match to TRBD1. With 3 bases clipped from V and 1 base from J, the junction kept 5 bases outside the gene matches. The germline V gene encodes CDR1 LNHNV and CDR2 YYDKDF (reference sequence). This CDR3 has 16 amino acids. CDR3 in amino acids: CATSSTGVGTNEKLFF. DNA for the CDR3: TGTGCCACCAGCAGTACAGGGGTAGGAACTAATGAAAAACTGTTTTTT.

J is TRBJ1-1 and V is TRBV13; possible D gene TRBD1, 6 bases. The CDR3 spans 15 residues. Germline loops: CDR1 PRHDT, CDR2 FYEKMQ (reference sequence). V lost 3 bases and J lost 4, with 15 bases in between. CDR3 in DNA: TGTGCCAGCAGCTTTCCGCAGGGGTCGGGCACTGAAGCTTTCTTT. This codes for CASSFPQGSGTEAFF.

The chain carries TRBV4-1 and TRBJ2-5; no definite D call. The CDR3 covers 17 residues. V lost 3 bases and J 4 bases, leaving 21 bases between the germline ends. Per the germline V gene, CDR1 is MGHRA and CDR2 is YSYEKL. The CDR3 loop reads CASSQPRNDPAGETQYF. The CDR3 DNA sequence: TGCGCCAGCAGCCAGCCGCGAAATGACCCTGCCGGAGAGACCCAGTACTTC.

This clone has more than one count but fewer than ten. The CDR3 loop reads CASSLGAGRDTEAFF. The CDR3, as DNA: TGTGCCAGCAGCTTAGGAGCGGGTCGCGACACTGAAGCTTTCTTT. The chain joins TRBV7-9 to TRBJ1-1; D call uncertain. The CDR3 covers 15 residues. Trimming took off 1 base at V and 3 bases at J, with 12 bases between the two ends. Germline V gene data show CDR1 as SEHNR and CDR2 as FQNEAQ (reference sequence).

The genes are TRBV13 and TRBJ2-7; D is possibly TRBD1 (5 bases). V lost 5 bases to trimming and J lost 5 bases, with 13 bases between them. This CDR3 region has 13 residues. CDR1 and CDR2 from the germline V gene are PRHDT and FYEKMQ (reference sequence). CDR3 protein: CASSPRQKHEQYF. CDR3 in DNA: TGTGCCAGCAGCCCAAGACAGAAACACGAGCAGTACTTC.

CDR3 DNA: TGTGCCAGCAGCTCCGGTTCGAGGGGAAGCACAGATACGCAGTATTTT. The encoded protein is CASSSGSRGSTDTQYF. The V gene is TRBV5-6, the J gene TRBJ2-3; the D call may be TRBD1 or TRBD2 (5 bases each). Trimming took off 3 bases at V and 0 bases at J, with 14 bases between the two ends. Germline CDR1 SGHDT, CDR2 YYEEEE. The CDR3 has 16 residues. Combining the CDR3 with reference TRBV5-6 and TRBJ2-3 gives the whole variable domain DAGVTQSPTHLIKTRGQQVTLRCSPKSGHDTVSWYQQALGQGPQFIFQYYEEEERQRGNFPDRFSGHQFPNYSSELNVNALLLGDSALYLCASSSGSRGSTDTQYFGPGTRLTVL.

This clone was counted a few times. The chain recombines TRBV7-9 with TRBJ2-1; no reliable D call. V lost 3 bases and J 8 bases, leaving 11 bases between the germline ends. The CDR3 totals 13 residues. Per germline, CDR1 SEHNR and CDR2 FQNEAQ (reference sequence). Here the CDR3 reads CASSFPVGDEQFF. CDR3 nucleotides: TGTGCCAGCAGCTTCCCCGTTGGGGATGAGCAGTTCTTC. The full variable domain, in which reference TRBV7-9 and TRBJ2-1 provide the parts outside the CDR3, is DTGVSQNPRHKITKRGQNVTFRCDPISEHNRLYWYRQTLGQGPEFLTYFQNEAQLEKSRLLSDRFSAERPKGSFSTLEIQRTEQGDSAMYLCASSFPVGDEQFFGPGTRLTVL.

The rearrangement joins TRBV29-1 to TRBJ2-7; D might be TRBD1 or TRBD2, each matching 5 bases. The ends were cut back, 1 base at V and 6 bases at J, with 19 bases in the middle. The CDR3 covers 15 residues. CDR1 and CDR2 from the germline V gene are SQVTM and ANQGSEA. CDR3 nucleotide sequence: TGCAGCGTTGAAGGGGGGACCATACCCGGAGGCGAGCAGTACTTC. This codes for CSVEGGTIPGGEQYF.

In this sample, this clone turned up a few times. The V gene is TRBV7-9, the J gene TRBJ1-1, with D unclear. Deletions cut 3 bases from V and 2 bases from J, with 4 bases between. Germline loops: CDR1 SEHNR, CDR2 FQNEAQ (reference sequence). CDR3 length equals 12 residues. The CDR3, as DNA: TGTGCCAGCAGCTTGGTAAACACTGAAGCTTTCTTT. It encodes CASSLVNTEAFF.

The chain links TRBV9 to TRBJ2-7; 9 nucleotides line up with TRBD1. J was trimmed by 4 bases and V by 7 bases; bases with no gene match: 3. There are 12 residues in the CDR3. Germline V gene lookup returns CDR1 SGDLS and CDR2 YYNGEE. CDR3 residues: CASGTGTYEQYF. CDR3 nucleotide sequence: TGTGCCAGCGGGACAGGGACATACGAGCAGTACTTC.

The rearrangement joins TRBV2 to TRBJ1-2; TRBD1 matches 8 bases. Germline values: CDR1 SNHLY, CDR2 FYNNEI. The CDR3 runs 16 residues. V shed 5 bases and J 5 bases; nucleotides not matched to a gene: 13. The CDR3 loop reads CASSYATGVGTYGYTF. The CDR3 DNA reads as TGTGCCAGCAGTTACGCGACAGGGGTTGGAACATATGGCTACACCTTC.

V usage is TRBV2 and J usage is TRBJ2-3; 7 positions match TRBD1. J gave up 0 bases and V 2 bases, and 8 bases lay outside the gene matches. There are 17 residues in the CDR3. Looked up from germline, CDR1 is SNHLY and CDR2 is FYNNEI. CDR3: CASSEYPTGVSTDTQYF. CDR3 bases: TGTGCCAGCAGTGAATATCCTACAGGGGTCAGCACAGATACGCAGTATTTT.

The rearrangement uses TRBV7-9 and TRBJ2-5; no firm D call. V lost 1 base to trimming and J lost 0 bases, with 12 bases between them. This CDR3 spans 16 amino acids. In germline, CDR1 is SEHNR, CDR2 FQNEAQ (reference sequence). The DNA of the CDR3 is TGTGCCAGCAGCTTAGGGTGGGATTTGGACCAAGAGACCCAGTACTTC. Its protein is CASSLGWDLDQETQYF. Full variable domain (remainder filled in from reference TRBV7-9 and TRBJ2-5): DTGVSQNPRHKITKRGQNVTFRCDPISEHNRLYWYRQTLGQGPEFLTYFQNEAQLEKSRLLSDRFSAERPKGSFSTLEIQRTEQGDSAMYLCASSLGWDLDQETQYFGPGTRLLVL.

The chain combines TRBV30 with TRBJ2-1, with 8 positions matching TRBD1. Looked up from germline, CDR1 is GTSNPN and CDR2 is SVGIG (reference sequence). CDR3 size: 14 residues. V was clipped by 4 bases and J by 3 bases; unmatched bases: 5. The CDR3 loop reads CAWTPGQGYNEQFF. The DNA for the CDR3 is TGTGCCTGGACTCCTGGACAGGGCTACAATGAGCAGTTCTTC.

This clone was seen just once. CDR3 amino acids: CASSSLQGYPGELFF. For the CDR3, the DNA is TGTGCCAGCAGTTCCCTCCAGGGATACCCCGGGGAGCTGTTTTTT. The genes are TRBV27 and TRBJ2-2; possible D gene TRBD1, 5 bases. Trimming took off 4 bases at V and 6 bases at J, with 15 bases between the two ends. Looked up from germline, CDR1 is MNHEY and CDR2 is SMNVEV (reference sequence). The CDR3 is 15 residues long.

This chain connects TRBV11-2 to TRBJ2-1; 7 bases are a match to TRBD1. This CDR3 spans 15 amino acids. CDR1 is SGHAT and CDR2 is FQNNGV in the germline V gene. The V and J ends lost 7 bases and 4 bases, in that order; junction bases with no gene match: 10. DNA of the CDR3: TGTGCCAGCAACTCGGCCCCACAGGGGTACAATGAGCAGTTCTTC. Encoded protein: CASNSAPQGYNEQFF.

This clone was observed a few times. The chain has TRBV19 and TRBJ1-1; D unresolved. Trimming stripped 5 bases from V and 7 bases from J, with 11 bases between. Germline loops: CDR1 LNHDA, CDR2 SQIVND (reference sequence). The CDR3 extends over 12 amino acids. The CDR3: CASSPSSNEAFF. The CDR3 region has the DNA TGTGCCAGTAGTCCGTCCAGCAATGAAGCTTTCTTT. Full variable domain (remainder filled in from reference TRBV19 and TRBJ1-1): DGGITQSPKYLFRKEGQNVTLSCEQNLNHDAMYWYRQDPGQGLRLIYYSQIVNDFQKGDIAEGYSVSREKKESFPLTVTSAQKNPTAFYLCASSPSSNEAFFGQGTRLTVV.

This clone was counted a few times. The chain combines TRBV12-5 with TRBJ2-2; no clear D. The ends were cut back, 2 bases at V and 5 bases at J, with 15 bases in the middle. CDR1 and CDR2 (germline): LGHNT, FRNRAP. The CDR3 is 16 amino acids. The CDR3 protein is CASGLKFTEATGELFF. CDR3 coding DNA: TGTGCTAGTGGTTTGAAGTTTACGGAAGCTACCGGGGAGCTGTTTTTT.

This sequence joins TRBV6-1 and TRBJ1-1; D not certain. Trimming shortened V by 3 bases and J by 1 base, and 6 bases separated the two germline ends. Looked up from germline, CDR1 is MNHNS and CDR2 is SASEGT. The CDR3 has 13 residues. The CDR3 sequence is CASSDRANTEAFF. In DNA, the CDR3 is TGTGCCAGCAGTGACAGAGCGAACACTGAAGCTTTCTTT.